Each of the 10 T cell receptor beta chains below was sequenced from the same sample in a study of blood T cell repertoires in COVID-19. Assay used: immunoSEQ multiplex PCR; TCRdb lists only in-frame clones, some missing. The sample lists approximately 57,000 clones, roughly 84% occurring once. Specimen: peripheral blood. The receptor set was obtained from a man aged 35 to 55 with active COVID-19.

The chain uses TRBV4-2 and TRBJ2-5; D not resolved. Germline CDR1 is LGHNA and CDR2 is YNFKEQ. V was shortened by 2 bases and J by 3 bases, with 13 bases between the two germline ends. The length of the CDR3 is 15 residues. CDR3 sequence reads: CASSQLGDGKETQYF. CDR3 coding DNA: TGTGCCAGCAGCCAATTGGGCGACGGAAAAGAGACCCAGTACTTC.

The chain is built from TRBV6-2 or TRBV6-3 and TRBJ1-1, with D possibly matching TRBD1 (6 bases). The germline gives CDR1 MNHEY, CDR2 SVGEGT. Deletions cut 4 bases from V and 6 bases from J, with 12 bases between. The CDR3 covers 13 residues. The CDR3 protein is CASSLGGRAEAFF. The CDR3 DNA sequence: TGTGCCAGCAGTTTAGGGGGACGGGCTGAAGCTTTCTTT.

This chain joins TRBV9 and TRBJ1-2, with 7 bases lining up with TRBD1. CDR1 is SGDLS, CDR2 YYNGEE, per germline. V dropped 3 bases and J dropped 3; count of bases not matched to a gene: 5. The CDR3 totals 14 residues. The CDR3: CASSGGTDHYGYTF. For the CDR3, the DNA is TGTGCCAGCAGCGGCGGGACAGATCACTATGGCTACACCTTC.

There are a few counts of this clone. DNA of the CDR3: TGTGCCAGCAGCTTAGTATTTGGGCGTAATGAGCAGTTCTTC. Amino acid sequence: CASSLVFGRNEQFF. The V and J genes are TRBV7-2 and TRBJ2-1; D is ambiguous. This CDR3 contains 14 residues. CDR1 and CDR2 from the germline V gene are SGHTA and FQGNSA. V was trimmed by 1 base and J by 7 bases, leaving 11 bases between them.

The chain employs TRBV7-2 and TRBJ2-7; 7 bases line up with TRBD2. The ends lost 5 bases at V and 6 bases at J; junction bases unmatched: 7. CDR1 SGHTA and CDR2 FQGNSA come from the germline V gene. The CDR3 loop spans 13 amino acids. CDR3 residues: CASSRGRVGEQYF. The CDR3 nucleotides read TGTGCCAGCAGCCGAGGGAGGGTGGGCGAGCAGTACTTC.

The J gene is TRBJ2-7, the V gene TRBV2; 11 nucleotides agree with TRBD2. Trimming took 4 bases from V and 3 from J; bases not matched to a gene: 2. The CDR3 spans 14 residues. Germline CDR1 and CDR2: SNHLY and FYNNEI. CDR3 loop: CASSVGTSGYEQYF. The CDR3 DNA reads as TGTGCCAGCAGTGTGGGGACTAGCGGCTACGAGCAGTACTTC.

The V gene is TRBV28, the J gene TRBJ1-5; 8 bases fit TRBD1. Per germline, CDR1 MDHEN and CDR2 SYDVKM. The junction had 11 bases not matched to a gene; V was cut back by 2 bases and J by 2 bases. The CDR3 totals 18 residues. The CDR3 loop is CASSLRDRIIIRNQPQHF. For the CDR3, the DNA is TGTGCCAGCAGTTTAAGGGACAGGATAATAATCCGCAATCAGCCCCAGCATTTT. The variable domain in full, with the rest retrieved from reference TRBV28 and TRBJ1-5, is DVKVTQSSRYLVKRTGEKVFLECVQDMDHENMFWYRQDPGLGLRLIYFSYDVKMKEKGDIPEGYSVSREKKERFSLILESASTNQTSMYLCASSLRDRIIIRNQPQHFGDGTRLSIL.

DNA of the CDR3: TGTGCCAGCAGTTTAGGGAGCCTACCCACCGGGGAGCTGTTTTTT. Amino acids: CASSLGSLPTGELFF. The chain couples TRBV28 to TRBJ2-2, with D possibly being TRBD2 (5 bases). The CDR3 runs to 15 residues. Germline CDR1 is MDHEN and CDR2 is SYDVKM. Trimming took 2 bases from V and 4 from J, leaving 11 bases between them.

The V gene is TRBV21-1, the J gene TRBJ2-6; TRBD2 is taken as the D call from the table, unchecked against the DNA. TRBV21-1 is tagged as a pseudogene. The CDR3 has 18 residues. DNA for the CDR3: TGTGCCAGCAGCAAAGGAGGGTGTAAACCCCCTGGGGCCAACGTCCTGACTTTC. This sequence encodes CASSKGGCKPPGANVLTF.

The sample holds one count of this clone. As DNA, the CDR3 is TGCGCCAGCAATGTTTTGGGCAGCGGGGGCCTCCAAGAGACCCAGTACTTC. It codes for CASNVLGSGGLQETQYF. This rearrangement joins TRBV10-2 to TRBJ2-5; TRBD2 aligns across 8 bases. This CDR3 has 17 residues. The junction had 14 bases not matched to a gene; V was cut back by 7 bases and J by 1 base. Germline lookup yields CDR1 WSHSY and CDR2 SAAADI.